The 18 T cell receptor beta chains listed next were all sequenced from one sample in a study of glioma-infiltrating T cells after dendritic cell vaccination. Some clones are missing from TCRdb's copy, which holds only in-frame ones; the method was immunoSEQ multiplex PCR. Of tens of thousands of clones listed, approximately 87% are singletons. The sample here was blood, taken before dendritic cell vaccination. The source is a human donor with glioblastoma.

The chain employs TRBV5-1 and TRBJ2-5; the match to TRBD1 covers 9 bases. V was pared by 2 bases and J by 2 bases, with 10 bases of the junction left unmatched. CDR1 and CDR2 (germline): SGHRS, YFSETQ. The CDR3 runs 17 residues. CDR3 in amino acids: CASSFGTGRGLQETQYF. The CDR3 coding sequence is TGCGCCAGCAGCTTCGGGACAGGGAGGGGTTTACAAGAGACCCAGTACTTC.

This chain connects TRBV7-2 to TRBJ1-4, with 10 bases aligning to TRBD1. This CDR3 has 17 residues. J gave up 3 bases and V 2 bases, and 6 bases lay outside the gene matches. Germline CDR1 and CDR2: SGHTA and FQGNSA. As DNA, the CDR3 is TGTGCCAGCAGCTTAACCGGGACAGGGGCCTCTAATGAAAAACTGTTTTTT. Protein product: CASSLTGTGASNEKLFF.

The chain has TRBV18 and TRBJ1-1; TRBD1 matches at 9 bases. V lost 1 base to trimming and J lost 11 bases; unmatched junction nucleotides: 11. Germline-derived CDR1 and CDR2 are KGHSH and LQKENI. CDR3 length: 15 residues. CDR3 residues: CASSPQEGDRGRAFF. Written as DNA, the CDR3 is TGTGCCAGCTCACCACAAGAGGGTGACAGGGGGAGGGCTTTCTTT. Full variable domain (outside the CDR3, taken from reference TRBV18 and TRBJ1-1): NAGVMQNPRHLVRRRGQEARLRCSPMKGHSHVYWYRQLPEEGLKFMVYLQKENIIDESGMPKERFSAEFPKEGPSILRIQQVVRGDSAAYFCASSPQEGDRGRAFFGQGTRLTVV.

The V call is TRBV10-3, the J call TRBJ2-1; TRBD2 is a possible D gene (6 bases). The length of the CDR3 is 13 residues. Germline CDR1 ENHRY, CDR2 SYGVKD. Trimming shortened V by 6 bases and J by 7 bases, and 13 bases separated the two germline ends. CDR3 sequence (DNA): TGTGCCATCAGAAACGGGGGTAATAATGAGCAGTTCTTC. Translated: CAIRNGGNNEQFF.

The chain combines TRBV6-4 with TRBJ2-7; D may be TRBD1 (6 bases). The V and J ends lost 7 bases and 4 bases respectively, with 20 bases between them. Germline values: CDR1 MRHNA, CDR2 SNTAGT. The CDR3 has 15 residues. This CDR3 is CASNQRGGMTYEQYF. The DNA of the CDR3 is TGTGCCAGCAATCAGAGAGGGGGAATGACTTACGAGCAGTACTTC.

This rearrangement joins TRBV5-4 to TRBJ2-7, with a possible D match to TRBD2 (6 bases). With 4 bases removed from V and 7 bases from J, the gap between germline ends came to 21 bases. Germline-derived CDR1 and CDR2 are SGHNT and YYREEE (reference sequence). The CDR3 spans 15 residues. The CDR3 reads CASSGSGDMSREQYF. DNA of the CDR3: TGTGCCAGCAGCGGGTCGGGAGATATGTCTCGGGAGCAGTACTTC.

The V gene is TRBV27, the J gene TRBJ1-6, with a tentative D call TRBD1 (6 bases). Trimming took 2 bases from V and 8 from J, leaving 16 bases between them. Germline V lookup: CDR1 MNHEY, CDR2 SMNVEV (reference sequence). This CDR3 comprises 16 residues. In nucleotides, the CDR3 is TGTGCCAGCAGTTTAGGTGGGGGCAGGTGGGATTCACCCCTCCACTTT. Translating gives CASSLGGGRWDSPLHF.

The chain employs TRBV29-1 and TRBJ2-3; weak D call: TRBD1 (5 bases). Germline V lookup: CDR1 SQVTM, CDR2 ANQGSEA. The CDR3 spans 12 residues. V was pared by 3 bases and J by 2 bases, with 6 bases between. The CDR3 sequence is CSVEDITDTQYF. The CDR3 DNA reads as TGCAGCGTTGAGGACATCACAGATACGCAGTATTTT.

V is TRBV5-1 and J is TRBJ2-1; D perhaps matches TRBD2 (6 bases). Germline values: CDR1 SGHRS, CDR2 YFSETQ. The CDR3 contains 16 residues. Trimming left V 8 bases short and J 4 bases short, with 22 bases between. The CDR3 DNA follows: TGCGCCAGTAAAGTCCAGAACGAGGGAGGATACAATGAGCAGTTCTTC. This sequence encodes CASKVQNEGGYNEQFF.

The chain has TRBV11-3 and TRBJ2-5; maybe TRBD2 (7 bases). Germline CDR1 reads SGHNT; CDR2 reads YENEEA. The CDR3 spans 16 residues. The V end lost 0 bases, the J end lost 5 bases, and 16 bases lay between the germline ends. Here the CDR3 reads CASSLDRGGRGETQYF. In nucleotides, the CDR3 is TGTGCCAGCAGCTTAGATCGCGGGGGCCGAGGGGAGACCCAGTACTTC.

J is TRBJ1-2 and V is TRBV6-1; tentative D call: TRBD1 (5 bases). The CDR3 sequence is 15 residues long. Per the germline V gene, CDR1 is MNHNS and CDR2 is SASEGT. V shed 4 bases and J shed 0 bases, with 12 bases lying between them. The chain's CDR3 is CASSGQGLANYGYTF. CDR3 coding DNA: TGTGCCAGCAGTGGTCAGGGACTAGCTAACTATGGCTACACCTTC.

The chain links TRBV6-5 to TRBJ2-5, with TRBD2 identical over 12 bases. CDR1 is MNHEY, CDR2 SVGAGI, per germline. The V and J ends lost 4 bases and 8 bases, in that order; junction bases with no gene match: 8. This CDR3 has 15 residues. CDR3 in amino acids: CASSSVGLAGPTQYF. CDR3 DNA sequence: TGTGCCAGCAGTTCCGTGGGACTAGCGGGCCCTACCCAGTACTTC.

CDR3 loop: CASSVGQGVVEQFF. The CDR3 DNA reads as TGTGCCAGCAGCGTAGGACAGGGGGTGGTTGAGCAGTTCTTC. J is TRBJ2-1 and V is TRBV9; 9 bases align to TRBD1. V shed 0 bases and J 9 bases; nucleotides not matched to a gene: 4. Germline lookup yields CDR1 SGDLS and CDR2 YYNGEE. The CDR3 has 14 residues. Drawing the rest from reference TRBV9 and TRBJ2-1, the complete variable domain is DSGVTQTPKHLITATGQRVTLRCSPRSGDLSVYWYQQSLDQGLQFLIQYYNGEERAKGNILERFSAQQFPDLHSELNLSSLELGDSALYFCASSVGQGVVEQFFGPGTRLTVL.

J is TRBJ1-5 and V is TRBV5-4; D possibly corresponds to TRBD1 (5 bases). V lost 4 bases to trimming and J lost 6 bases, with 14 bases between them. The CDR3 extends over 14 amino acids. Germline loops: CDR1 SGHNT, CDR2 YYREEE (reference sequence). The CDR3 coding sequence is TGTGCCAGCAGCCGCGGTGGGGCCAGTCAGCCCCAGCATTTT. Translating gives CASSRGGASQPQHF.

The chain links TRBV10-3 to TRBJ2-7; no clear D gene. Per the germline V gene, CDR1 is ENHRY and CDR2 is SYGVKD. The CDR3 sequence is 14 residues long. Trimming took 0 bases from V and 4 from J, leaving 10 bases between them. This chain's CDR3 is CAISESLRWYEQYF. The CDR3 bases are TGTGCCATCAGTGAGTCGTTGCGCTGGTACGAGCAGTACTTC.

The chain is built from TRBV5-1 and TRBJ2-1, with TRBD2 identical over 8 bases. The CDR3 has 19 residues. V lost 2 bases and J lost 2; bases outside the gene matches: 15. The germline gives CDR1 SGHRS, CDR2 YFSETQ. DNA for the CDR3: TGCGCCAGCAGCTTAGACGGTAGCGGGGCCTTAAGGACCTACAATGAGCAGTTCTTC. It translates to CASSLDGSGALRTYNEQFF.

In this sample, this clone turned up once. V usage is TRBV19 and J usage is TRBJ1-2; no firm D call. The germline CDR1 and CDR2 sequences are LNHDA and SQIVND (reference sequence). Trimming removed 4 bases from V and 2 bases from J, with 11 bases in between. CDR3 length equals 14 residues. Written as DNA, the CDR3 is TGTGCCAGTAGTAAAACCGGGATGAACTATGGCTACACCTTC. Translation: CASSKTGMNYGYTF.

The chain recombines TRBV19 with TRBJ2-3; possibly TRBD2 for D (6 bases). The CDR3 has 16 residues. The germline CDR1 and CDR2 sequences are LNHDA and SQIVND (reference sequence). V lost 5 bases, J lost 4 bases, and 19 bases lay in between. CDR3 nucleotides: TGTGCCAGTAGTGGGATAGCGGCGCCCGCTGCAGATACGCAGTATTTT. Residues: CASSGIAAPAADTQYF.